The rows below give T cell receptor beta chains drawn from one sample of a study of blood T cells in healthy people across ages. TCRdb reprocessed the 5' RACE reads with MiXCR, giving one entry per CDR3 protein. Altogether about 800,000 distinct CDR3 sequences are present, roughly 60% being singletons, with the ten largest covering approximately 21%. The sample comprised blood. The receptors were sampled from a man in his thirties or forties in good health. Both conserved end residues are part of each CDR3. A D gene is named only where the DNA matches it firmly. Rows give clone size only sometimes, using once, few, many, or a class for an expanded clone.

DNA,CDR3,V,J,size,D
TGTGTCAGCAGCTCCACTAGCGGAACATACGAGCAGTACTTC,CVSSSTSGTYEQYF,TRBV7-2,TRBJ2-7,-,TRBD2
TGTGCCAGCAGTTACTCGAGTCCAGCCAGAGAAGCTTTCTTT,CASSYSSPAREAFF,TRBV6-5,TRBJ1-1,-,-
TGTGCCAGCTCATCGGAACCCTATGGCTACACCTTC,CASSSEPYGYTF,TRBV18,TRBJ1-2,-,-
TGCAGCGTGGGGGGACTAGCGGTTACAGATACGCAGTATTTT,CSVGGLAVTDTQYF,TRBV29-1,TRBJ2-3,-,TRBD2
TGTGCCAGCAGCTTAACCATCGACAGAACCTACGAACAGTACTTC,CASSLTIDRTYEQYF,TRBV11-1,TRBJ2-4,-,-
TGTGCCAGCAGCGTTGGGAGCGGGGGGCACACAGATACGCAGTATTTT,CASSVGSGGHTDTQYF,TRBV9,TRBJ2-3,-,TRBD2
TGTGCCAGCAGCTCGGACAGGGAGCCAGGGTCTGGCACAGATACGCAGTATTTT,CASSSDREPGSGTDTQYF,TRBV12-3/TRBV12-4,TRBJ2-3,few,TRBD1
TGTGCCAGCAGCAATCAACAAGGACTAGCGGGCCCCAGCTCCCACAATGAGCAGTTCTTC,CASSNQQGLAGPSSHNEQFF,TRBV7-9,TRBJ2-1,-,TRBD2
TGTGCCACCAGCAGAGATCGGACTAGCGGGAGTCCCTTGATTTACAATGAGCAGTTCTTC,CATSRDRTSGSPLIYNEQFF,TRBV15,TRBJ2-1,-,TRBD2
TGCAGTGCTGGGGGGATGACAGGTCTAGAAAAACTGTTTTTT,CSAGGMTGLEKLFF,TRBV20-1,TRBJ1-4,-,-
TGTGCCAGCAGCCAAGTTCCACAGTTTGGGCTCTATGGCTACACCTTC,CASSQVPQFGLYGYTF,TRBV4-2,TRBJ1-2,-,-
TGTGCCAGCAGTCCCAGAGCGGCAAGCACAGATACGCAGTATTTT,CASSPRAASTDTQYF,TRBV12-3/TRBV12-4,TRBJ2-3,few,-
TGTGCCAGCAGTTACTCACAGGGCCCCTACGAGCAGTACTTC,CASSYSQGPYEQYF,TRBV6-5,TRBJ2-7,few,-
TGTGCCATCGTGAGCGGGACTGAAAGGGACAGTACCTTCACAGATACGCAGTATTTT,CAIVSGTERDSTFTDTQYF,TRBV7-9,TRBJ2-3,-,-
TGTGCCAGCAGCCAACTAGCGGGAGGGAAATACGAGCAGTACTTC,CASSQLAGGKYEQYF,TRBV7-2,TRBJ2-7,once,TRBD2
TGCAGTGCCCCTTTTCCGGGACAGGGGACTAACGAGCAGTACTTC,CSAPFPGQGTNEQYF,TRBV20-1,TRBJ2-7,-,TRBD1
TGCGCCAGCCCTCTCGGGTACAGGGGACTCACTAATGAAAAACTGTTTTTT,CASPLGYRGLTNEKLFF,TRBV5-1,TRBJ1-4,few,TRBD1
TGTGCAACCCGGAGCAACTATGGCTACACCTTC,CATRSNYGYTF,TRBV12-3/TRBV12-4,TRBJ1-2,few,-
TGTGCCATCAGTTCTTTGCCGCAGGTTATGAACACTGAAGCTTTCTTT,CAISSLPQVMNTEAFF,TRBV10-3,TRBJ1-1,-,-
TGCGCCAGCAGCCAAGACAGCTACCTCACAGATACGCAGTATTTT,CASSQDSYLTDTQYF,TRBV4-1,TRBJ2-3,once,-
TGTGCCAACAGCCCCACCGGACAGGGCTCCGGGAATGAGCAGTTCTTC,CANSPTGQGSGNEQFF,TRBV13,TRBJ2-1,-,TRBD1
TGCAGTGCTATCCCACCTTTGGTCTATGAGCAGTTCTTC,CSAIPPLVYEQFF,TRBV20-1,TRBJ2-1,few,-
TGTGCCAGCAGCTCCCCCGGGCAGGGTAGGGATGGCTACACCTTC,CASSSPGQGRDGYTF,TRBV7-3,TRBJ1-2,-,-
TGTGCCAGCAGAGAGACTGGGAGCTCCTACAATGAGCAGTTCTTC,CASRETGSSYNEQFF,TRBV2,TRBJ2-1,once,-
TGTGCCAGCAGTTATTATTTTGCAACTAATGAAAAACTGTTTTTT,CASSYYFATNEKLFF,TRBV27,TRBJ1-4,once,-
TGTGCCAGCAGCTTCGACAGCGGAGAGACCCAGTACTTC,CASSFDSGETQYF,TRBV7-3,TRBJ2-5,few,-
TGTGCCAGCAGTTACGTTTCGTCTAGCGGGAAGCCCTACAATGAGCAGTTCTTC,CASSYVSSSGKPYNEQFF,TRBV6-5,TRBJ2-1,-,TRBD2
TGCAGCGTTGTTAGCAACGAGCAGTTCTTC,CSVVSNEQFF,TRBV29-1,TRBJ2-1,few,-
TGTGCCAGCAGCGCCGGGGGGGGAAGTGACATTCAGTACTTC,CASSAGGGSDIQYF,TRBV9,TRBJ2-4,-,TRBD2
TGTGCCTGGAACCCCAATCGAGATACGCAGTATTTT,CAWNPNRDTQYF,TRBV30,TRBJ2-3,-,-
TGTGCCAGCAGCTTAGAGAAGGAGCAGCAGTACTTC,CASSLEKEQQYF,TRBV7-8,TRBJ2-5,-,-
TGCAGCGTGGGACTTTCGGACAATGAGCAGTTCTTC,CSVGLSDNEQFF,TRBV29-1,TRBJ2-1,many,-
TGCAGTGCGCCATCCCACCTCTCCTACAATGAGCAGTTCTTC,CSAPSHLSYNEQFF,TRBV20-1,TRBJ2-1,-,-
TGTGCCAGTACTCATAGCGGGAGGGGGTTCGAGCAGTTCTTC,CASTHSGRGFEQFF,TRBV19,TRBJ2-1,-,TRBD2
TGCGCCAGCAGCCAAGATCAGCGGCGGGGCTATGGCTACACCTTC,CASSQDQRRGYGYTF,TRBV4-3,TRBJ1-2,-,-
TGCGCCAGCCTTTCGAGGGAGAACACTGAAGCTTTCTTT,CASLSRENTEAFF,TRBV5-1,TRBJ1-1,-,-
TGTGCCAGCAGCCCAGGAATCCAGACAGGGCTAACCGGGGAGCTGTTTTTT,CASSPGIQTGLTGELFF,TRBV7-9,TRBJ2-2,-,TRBD1
TGTGCCAGCAGAAGACAGGGCTACGAGCAGTACTTC,CASRRQGYEQYF,TRBV28,TRBJ2-7,many,TRBD1
TGTGCCAGCAGCCTTCAATCCGCCCGGGATCATAGTTCACCCCTCCACTTT,CASSLQSARDHSSPLHF,TRBV4-2,TRBJ1-6,-,-
TGCGCCAGCAGCCAAGGGTTTGGTCTGGCAGAGACCCAGTACTTC,CASSQGFGLAETQYF,TRBV4-3,TRBJ2-5,few,-
TGTGCCAGCAGCCCCCATTGGGGTGATAGCGGGAGTAAGCACGAGCAGTACTTC,CASSPHWGDSGSKHEQYF,TRBV3-1,TRBJ2-7,-,TRBD2
TGTGCCTGGAGTGCGCAAGAGACCCAGTACTTC,CAWSAQETQYF,TRBV30,TRBJ2-5,-,-
TGCAGTGCTAGTCGGGCCGTTGGGCCCAATGAAGCTTTCTTT,CSASRAVGPNEAFF,TRBV20-1,TRBJ1-1,few,-
TGCAGTGCTAGTGAAAGCGGCTCCTACGAGCAGTACTTC,CSASESGSYEQYF,TRBV20-1,TRBJ2-7,-,-
TGTGCCAGCAGCTCAAGGACTACCAACGAGCAGTACTTC,CASSSRTTNEQYF,TRBV5-6,TRBJ2-7,few,-
TGCAGTGCGAAGGTCGTGGGTCAAGTCAATGAGCAGTTCTTC,CSAKVVGQVNEQFF,TRBV20-1,TRBJ2-1,few,-
TGTGCCAGCAGTGTCATCTCTGGGGCCAACGTCCTGACTTTC,CASSVISGANVLTF,TRBV28,TRBJ2-6,-,-
TGTGCCTGGGGACTAGCGGCTGAGCAGTACTTC,CAWGLAAEQYF,TRBV30,TRBJ2-7,-,TRBD2
TGTGCCAGCAGCGAAAACCGGGACAGCCAGTACTTC,CASSENRDSQYF,TRBV7-7,TRBJ2-5,-,TRBD1
TGCGCCAGCAGCCAGGCACGAGAGCAGTTCTTC,CASSQAREQFF,TRBV4-1,TRBJ2-1,-,-
TGTGCCAGCAGACAACAGGGACTTGGTGAAAAACTGTTTTTT,CASRQQGLGEKLFF,TRBV13,TRBJ1-4,-,-
TGCAGCGTTGATGCAGGACCTTATGAGCAGTTCTTC,CSVDAGPYEQFF,TRBV29-1,TRBJ2-1,few,-
TGCGCCAGCAGCCAATCCGGGACTAGCGGGAGGGCCCGCACCGGGGAGCTGTTTTTT,CASSQSGTSGRARTGELFF,TRBV4-3,TRBJ2-2,few,TRBD2
TGTGCCACCAGCAGAGACCCTCGGAGCGGCCGTTACAATGAGCAGTACTTC,CATSRDPRSGRYNEQYF,TRBV15,TRBJ2-7,-,-